The 30 T cell receptor beta chains given below trace back to one sample, sequenced in a study of shared clonotypes between healthy human individuals. This table comes from immunoSEQ multiplex PCR, and its TCRdb copy is limited to in-frame clones, with some not included. The table records fewer than 400,000 clones, around 67% of them present only once. Sequencing was carried out using memory CD4+ T cells sorted from blood. Subset reported: CD45RA-negative fraction. These receptors were collected from a man under 40 in good health.

In the case of this clone: The identical CDR3 is also encoded by other nucleotide sequences in the sample. The V call is TRBV7-9, the J call TRBJ2-5; D call uncertain. The V end lost 7 bases, the J end lost 4 bases, and 13 bases lay between the germline ends. Germline CDR1 is SEHNR and CDR2 is FQNEAQ (reference sequence). This CDR3 is 13 amino acids long. CDR3 residues: CASIPAGGETQYF. CDR3 bases: TGTGCCAGCATCCCCGCAGGCGGAGAGACCCAGTACTTC.

The V gene is TRBV27, the J gene TRBJ2-7, with D unresolved. Trimming stripped 5 bases from V and 6 bases from J, with 14 bases between. The CDR3 is made up of 13 amino acids. Germline V gene sequence: CDR1 MNHEY, CDR2 SMNVEV (reference sequence). The CDR3 here is CASSRTQKGEQYF. The CDR3 region has the DNA TGTGCCAGCAGTCGTACCCAGAAGGGCGAGCAGTACTTC.

This sequence joins TRBV29-1 and TRBJ2-5; D not certain. The CDR3 contains 10 residues. With 6 bases removed from V and 5 bases from J, the gap between germline ends came to 7 bases. Germline lookup yields CDR1 SQVTM and CDR2 ANQGSEA. CDR3 loop: CSVVYETQYF. As DNA, the CDR3 is TGCAGCGTGGTGTACGAGACCCAGTACTTC.

The genes are TRBV18 and TRBJ2-7; perhaps TRBD1 as D (6 bases). The V end lost 4 bases, the J end lost 0 bases, and 10 bases lay between the germline ends. CDR3 length: 14 residues. Looked up from germline, CDR1 is KGHSH and CDR2 is LQKENI. The CDR3 loop is CASSLLDSSYEQYF. The CDR3 DNA reads TGTGCCAGCTCACTTTTGGACAGCTCCTACGAGCAGTACTTC.

The chain joins TRBV18 to TRBJ2-1, with 7 bases fitting TRBD1. Per germline, CDR1 KGHSH and CDR2 LQKENI. Germline trimming cut 4 bases from V and 5 bases from J; bases unmatched to any gene: 5. The CDR3 loop spans 14 amino acids. Written as DNA, the CDR3 is TGTGCCAGCTCACGACAGGGTAGCGACAATGAGCAGTTCTTC. Its translation is CASSRQGSDNEQFF.

This chain uses TRBV7-9 with TRBJ2-2, with D possibly TRBD1 on 5 matching bases. Trimming removed 1 base at V and 3 bases at J, with 9 bases between. The germline CDR1 and CDR2 sequences are SEHNR and FQNEAQ (reference sequence). This CDR3 is 15 amino acids long. CDR3 bases: TGTGCCAGCAGCTTAGGGGGCTGGGACACCGGGGAGCTGTTTTTT. Protein: CASSLGGWDTGELFF.

The chain's CDR3 is CSVEEWFGDSEAFF. CDR3 nucleotides: TGCAGCGTTGAAGAATGGTTCGGGGATTCTGAAGCTTTCTTT. The rearrangement joins TRBV29-1 to TRBJ1-1; D is undetermined. With 0 bases removed from V and 6 bases from J, the gap between germline ends came to 14 bases. This CDR3 comprises 14 residues. Per the germline V gene, CDR1 is SQVTM and CDR2 is ANQGSEA. Looking up the rest from reference TRBV29-1 and TRBJ1-1 gives the full variable domain: SAVISQKPSRDICQRGTSLTIQCQVDSQVTMMFWYRQQPGQSLTLIATANQGSEATYESGFVIDKFPISRPNLTFSTLTVSNMSPEDSSIYLCSVEEWFGDSEAFFGQGTRLTVV.

This chain joins TRBV7-2 and TRBJ2-1; 11 bases fit TRBD2. This CDR3 has 15 amino acids. Losses at the gene ends were 0 bases for V and 10 bases for J; bases not matched to a gene: 5. Germline V gives CDR1 SGHTA, CDR2 FQGNSA. The CDR3 DNA sequence: TGTGCCAGCAGCTTAGCGCAGGGACTAGCGGCCGAGCAGTTCTTC. It yields the protein CASSLAQGLAAEQFF.

V usage is TRBV23-1 and J usage is TRBJ1-5; D gene unclear. TRBV23-1 is flagged as an ORF with uncertain function. The CDR3 is made up of 13 amino acids. V was shortened by 4 bases and J by 9 bases, with 13 bases between the two germline ends. The CDR3 reads CASSPALFLPQHF. For the CDR3, the DNA is TGCGCCAGCAGTCCCGCCCTTTTTTTGCCCCAGCATTTT.

CDR3 nucleotide sequence: TGTGCCAGTAGGACCAGCCCAATGGGCGAGCAGTACTTC. The encoded protein is CASRTSPMGEQYF. The V call is TRBV19, the J call TRBJ2-7; D call uncertain. Germline values: CDR1 LNHDA, CDR2 SQIVND (reference sequence). V lost 6 bases and J lost 6, with 15 bases in between. The CDR3 extends over 13 amino acids.

V is TRBV10-3 and J is TRBJ2-3; D is unresolved. Trimming stripped 0 bases from V and 6 bases from J, with 10 bases between. The CDR3 covers 14 residues. Looked up from germline, CDR1 is ENHRY and CDR2 is SYGVKD. This CDR3 reads CAISESNAGDTQYF. CDR3 in DNA: TGTGCCATCAGTGAGTCGAATGCTGGGGATACGCAGTATTTT.

The CDR3 spells CASSQGVLAEKLFF. CDR3 coding DNA: TGCGCCAGCAGCCAAGGCGTCTTGGCAGAAAAACTGTTTTTT. This chain connects TRBV4-1 to TRBJ1-4; D is ambiguous. The germline CDR1 and CDR2 sequences are MGHRA and YSYEKL. This CDR3 has 14 amino acids. Trimming removed 1 base from V and 8 bases from J, with 11 bases in between.

This clone was seen only once. CDR3 amino acids: CASSVSGARSSYNEQFF. The DNA for the CDR3 is TGTGCCAGCAGTGTAAGCGGGGCCCGTAGCTCCTACAATGAGCAGTTCTTC. The chain is built from TRBV6-1 and TRBJ2-1, with 7 bases identical to TRBD2. Looked up from germline, CDR1 is MNHNS and CDR2 is SASEGT. The J segment lost 0 bases and the V segment lost 4 bases, leaving 9 bases of the junction unmatched. The CDR3 extends over 17 amino acids.

This chain links TRBV6-1 with TRBJ2-3; D unresolved. Trimming took off 3 bases at V and 2 bases at J, with 9 bases between the two ends. Germline lookup yields CDR1 MNHNS and CDR2 SASEGT. The CDR3 sequence is 14 residues long. The CDR3 nucleotides read TGTGCCAGCAGTGAGTTCCTGAACACAGATACGCAGTATTTT. This sequence encodes CASSEFLNTDTQYF.

This clone has only one observation. This rearrangement joins TRBV6-6 to TRBJ1-5, with D possibly matching TRBD1 (6 bases). Trimming removed 4 bases at V and 2 bases at J, with 15 bases between. Germline assignment: CDR1 MNHNY and CDR2 SVGAGI (reference sequence). This CDR3 is built from 16 residues. In nucleotides, the CDR3 is TGTGCCAGCAGTTCGTACAGGGACACGGGCAATCAGCCCCAGCATTTT. Translated: CASSSYRDTGNQPQHF.

In its sample, this clone was seen once. V is TRBV11-2 and J is TRBJ2-7; weak D call: TRBD1 (6 bases). The V gene lost 4 bases and the J gene lost 2 bases, with 12 bases spanning the gap. The germline CDR1 and CDR2 sequences are SGHAT and FQNNGV. The CDR3 length is 14 residues. The CDR3 loop is CASSSGQTTYEQYF. The CDR3 DNA sequence: TGTGCCAGCAGCTCCGGACAGACCACCTACGAGCAGTACTTC.

The V gene is TRBV7-9, the J gene TRBJ1-1; the D gene is possibly TRBD1 (6 bases). Germline loops: CDR1 SEHNR, CDR2 FQNEAQ (reference sequence). The CDR3 sequence is 16 residues long. Trimming took off 8 bases at V and 6 bases at J, with 25 bases between the two ends. The CDR3 bases are TGTGCCAGCCCCGAGGGGGGGTCCTACCTGGGCGCTGAAGCTTTCTTT. The encoded protein is CASPEGGSYLGAEAFF.

The rearrangement links TRBV27 to TRBJ2-6, with 11 bases aligning to TRBD1. With 7 bases clipped from V and 2 bases from J, the junction kept 10 bases outside the gene matches. Germline V gives CDR1 MNHEY, CDR2 SMNVEV (reference sequence). The CDR3 covers 18 residues. CDR3 protein: CASTRTGGAFTGANVLTF. The CDR3, as DNA: TGTGCCAGCACCCGGACAGGGGGCGCTTTCACTGGGGCCAACGTCCTGACTTTC.

CDR3 in DNA: TGTGCCAGCACCGGGACGGAGCAGAAGAACACTGAAGCTTTCTTT. Protein product: CASTGTEQKNTEAFF. The rearrangement links TRBV18 to TRBJ1-1; weak D call: TRBD1 (5 bases). This CDR3 region has 15 residues. Germline CDR1 and CDR2: KGHSH and LQKENI. V lost 8 bases to trimming and J lost 1 base, with 17 bases between them.

This chain uses TRBV5-6 with TRBJ2-1, with D uncertain. Germline V CDR1 and CDR2: SGHDT, YYEEEE. V lost 2 bases and J lost 3, with 12 bases in between. The CDR3 extends over 15 amino acids. CDR3 residues: CASSLGDPDYNEQFF. The CDR3 DNA follows: TGTGCCAGCAGCTTAGGAGATCCAGACTACAATGAGCAGTTCTTC.

As concerns this clone: Other DNA sequences in the sample encode the same CDR3. The chain employs TRBV10-2 and TRBJ2-7; 8 bases fit TRBD2. The V gene end was trimmed by 6 bases and the J gene end by 2 bases; junction bases not matched to a gene: 9. The CDR3 is 15 amino acids. CDR1 and CDR2 from the germline V gene are WSHSY and SAAADI. In DNA form, the CDR3 reads TGCGCCAGCAGGGAAGGGCTAGCGGGTGCCTACGAGCAGTACTTC. This encodes CASREGLAGAYEQYF.

A remark on this clone: A much larger clone is a single base away; this may be a read error. The CDR3 sequence: CASSEMVTGELFF. Written as DNA, the CDR3 is TGTGCCAGCAGTGAAATGGTCACCGGGGAGCTGTTTTTT. The chain joins TRBV2 to TRBJ2-2; D unclear. Trimming removed 2 bases at V and 4 bases at J, with 5 bases between. This CDR3 has 13 residues. Germline V lookup: CDR1 SNHLY, CDR2 FYNNEI.

This clone was counted many times. The junction departs from germline at one end; a sequencing error may be responsible. The chain uses TRBV18 and TRBJ2-7; the match to TRBD1 covers 9 bases. Germline CDR1 KGHSH, CDR2 LQKENI. The CDR3 runs to 14 residues. For the CDR3, the DNA is TGTGCCAGCTCCCGACAGGGGGGGTCCTCCGAGCAGTACTTC. Amino acid sequence: CASSRQGGSSEQYF.

The count of this clone is one. This sequence joins TRBV5-6 and TRBJ2-3, with TRBD2 matching 11 bases. This CDR3 region has 15 residues. V trimming: 2 bases; J trimming: 5 bases; junction bases outside the gene matches: 4. From germline, CDR1 is SGHDT and CDR2 YYEEEE. This CDR3 is CASSFSGRAIDTQYF. DNA for the CDR3: TGTGCCAGCAGCTTTAGCGGGAGGGCCATAGATACGCAGTATTTT.

The count of this clone is one. The CDR3 here is CASSWTLGLMNTEAFF. CDR3 nucleotide sequence: TGTGCCAGCAGCTGGACACTGGGATTAATGAACACTGAAGCTTTCTTT. J is TRBJ1-1 and V is TRBV11-3; tentatively, D is TRBD1 (5 bases). CDR1 is SGHNT, CDR2 YENEEA, per germline. The V end was cut by 4 bases, the J end by 0 bases, with 15 bases between. CDR3 length: 16 amino acids.

J is TRBJ1-5 and V is TRBV27; D not resolved. V lost 5 bases to trimming and J lost 6 bases, with 8 bases between them. Germline CDR1 is MNHEY and CDR2 is SMNVEV (reference sequence). The CDR3 totals 12 residues. Here the CDR3 reads CASSEAGQPQHF. The CDR3 region has the DNA TGTGCCAGCAGTGAGGCGGGTCAGCCCCAGCATTTT.

This clone was found many times. The rearrangement joins TRBV5-1 to TRBJ1-3; D not certain. V lost 3 bases to trimming and J lost 0 bases, with 13 bases between them. Per germline, CDR1 SGHRS and CDR2 YFSETQ. The CDR3 totals 16 residues. The DNA for the CDR3 is TGCGCCAGCAGCTCTTCCGACACCAGCTCTGGAAACACCATATATTTT. It codes for CASSSSDTSSGNTIYF.

V usage is TRBV27 and J usage is TRBJ2-7; 9 bases map to TRBD2. CDR1 and CDR2 (germline): MNHEY, SMNVEV (reference sequence). The CDR3 totals 13 residues. V lost 10 bases and J lost 4; bases outside the gene matches: 8. The CDR3 DNA follows: TGTGCCACCCCCTCGGGACTAGCTTACGAGCAGTACTTC. This gives the protein CATPSGLAYEQYF.

The V and J genes are TRBV2 and TRBJ1-1, with D unresolved. This CDR3 has 14 amino acids. The germline CDR1 and CDR2 sequences are SNHLY and FYNNEI. The germline V and J ends were trimmed by 8 bases and 2 bases, with 15 bases remaining between them. The DNA of the CDR3 is TGTGCCAGCTCCACTAGGGTCACAAACACTGAAGCTTTCTTT. The encoded protein is CASSTRVTNTEAFF.

A few counts support this clone. The chain has TRBV7-6 and TRBJ1-1; D gene ambiguous. Germline assignment: CDR1 SGHVS and CDR2 FNYEAQ. The CDR3 is 13 amino acids. V dropped 0 bases and J dropped 1 base, with 3 bases sitting between them. The chain's CDR3 is CASSLAENTEAFF. CDR3 DNA: TGTGCCAGCAGCTTAGCAGAGAACACTGAAGCTTTCTTT.